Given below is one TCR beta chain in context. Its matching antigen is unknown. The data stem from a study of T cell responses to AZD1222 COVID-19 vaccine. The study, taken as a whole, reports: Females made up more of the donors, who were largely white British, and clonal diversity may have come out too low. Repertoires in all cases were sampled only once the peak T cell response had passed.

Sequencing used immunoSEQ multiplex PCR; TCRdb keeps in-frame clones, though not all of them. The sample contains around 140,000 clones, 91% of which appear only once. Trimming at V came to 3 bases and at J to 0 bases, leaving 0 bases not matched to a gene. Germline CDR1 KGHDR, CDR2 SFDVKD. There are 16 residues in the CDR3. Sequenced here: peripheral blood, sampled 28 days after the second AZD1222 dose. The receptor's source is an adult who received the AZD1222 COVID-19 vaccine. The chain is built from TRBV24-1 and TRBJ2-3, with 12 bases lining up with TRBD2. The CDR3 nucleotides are TGTGCCACCAGTGATGGGACTAGCGGGAGCACAGATACGCAGTATTTT. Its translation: CATSDGTSGSTDTQYF.